Following are 13 T cell receptor beta chains from one sample sequenced in a study of shared clonotypes between healthy human individuals. The method was immunoSEQ multiplex PCR; TCRdb's version includes in-frame clones alone and lacks a portion of them. Here the sample spans over 2,000,000 clones, around 93% being singletons. Naive CD8 cells lacked CD45RO and underwent positive selection for CCR7, leaving out terminally differentiated effector memory CD45RA+ cells. Sequencing was done on a sample of naive CD8+ T cells from PBMCs. The receptors come from a man between 18 and 29 years old in good health. Some clones in this sample may be carry-over from other donors' samples.

The CDR3 is CASGDGTRVGLQETQYF. The CDR3 coding sequence is TGTGCTAGTGGAGACGGGACCCGAGTGGGGCTCCAAGAGACCCAGTACTTC. The genes are TRBV12-5 and TRBJ2-5; the D call may be TRBD1 or TRBD2 (5 bases each). The V gene lost 6 bases and the J gene lost 1 base, with 21 bases spanning the gap. Germline lookup yields CDR1 LGHNT and CDR2 FRNRAP. The CDR3 length is 17 residues.

The chain uses TRBV27 and TRBJ1-2; 11 nucleotides align to TRBD1. V was pared by 2 bases and J by 2 bases, with 1 base of the junction left unmatched. CDR1 MNHEY and CDR2 SMNVEV come from the germline V gene (reference sequence). The CDR3 has 15 residues. The CDR3 sequence: CASSLGQGANYGYTF. The CDR3 nucleotides are TGTGCCAGCAGTTTAGGACAGGGGGCGAACTATGGCTACACCTTC.

Points on this clone: The sample has other DNA sequences that encode this CDR3 too. CDR3 amino acids: CASSYQPYNEQFF. In nucleotides, the CDR3 is TGTGCCAGCAGTTATCAGCCTTACAATGAGCAGTTCTTC. This chain uses TRBV6-5 with TRBJ2-1; D gene unclear. Trimming removed 3 bases at V and 4 bases at J, with 7 bases between. The CDR3 loop spans 13 amino acids. The germline V gene encodes CDR1 MNHEY and CDR2 SVGAGI.

This clone has a single count. The rearrangement links TRBV21-1 to TRBJ2-1; TRBD2 reflects the table's D call only, with no check against the DNA. TRBV21-1 is shown as a pseudogene. The CDR3 length is 14 residues. The CDR3 nucleotides read TGTGCCAGCACGAGCGGGACTAGCACGGATGAGCAGTTCTTC. Residues: CASTSGTSTDEQFF.

The table lists this clone with a count of one. The genes are TRBV4-3 and TRBJ1-2, with a possible D match to TRBD1 (5 bases). Trimming shortened V by 3 bases and J by 0 bases, and 11 bases separated the two germline ends. CDR3 length: 15 amino acids. CDR1 and CDR2 from the germline V gene are LGHNA and YSLEER. The CDR3 loop reads CASSHDSRSNYGYTF. CDR3 coding DNA: TGCGCCAGCAGCCACGACAGCAGATCTAACTATGGCTACACCTTC.

The chain employs TRBV28 and TRBJ1-5; TRBD1 is a possible D gene (5 bases). Germline CDR1 reads MDHEN; CDR2 reads SYDVKM. The CDR3 loop spans 17 amino acids. The V gene lost 3 bases and the J gene lost 7 bases, with 22 bases spanning the gap. The CDR3 sequence: CASSFHEPGPGGQPQHF. The DNA for the CDR3 is TGTGCCAGCAGTTTCCACGAACCGGGGCCCGGAGGGCAGCCCCAGCATTTT.

The rearrangement uses TRBV7-6 and TRBJ2-1; 8 positions match TRBD2. Germline-derived CDR1 and CDR2 are SGHVS and FNYEAQ. The CDR3 is 16 amino acids. V dropped 1 base and J dropped 4; count of bases not matched to a gene: 6. Written as DNA, the CDR3 is TGTGCCAGCAGCTTAGATGCTAGCGGGCTATACAATGAGCAGTTCTTC. Translated, it gives CASSLDASGLYNEQFF.

The chain combines TRBV29-1 with TRBJ2-7; TRBD1 aligns across 7 bases. V shed 5 bases and J 3 bases; nucleotides not matched to a gene: 7. The CDR3 sequence is 13 residues long. The germline gives CDR1 SQVTM, CDR2 ANQGSEA. The DNA of the CDR3 is TGCAGCGTTACCGGGACAGTTAACTACGAGCAGTACTTC. This gives the protein CSVTGTVNYEQYF.

The chain uses TRBV5-4 and TRBJ2-7; 7 bases are shared with TRBD1. Trimming removed 4 bases from V and 2 bases from J; junction bases left unmatched: 3. Germline CDR1 reads SGHNT; CDR2 reads YYREEE (reference sequence). CDR3 size: 13 residues. CDR3 residues: CASSTGTAYEQYF. The CDR3 DNA sequence: TGTGCCAGCAGCACCGGGACAGCCTACGAGCAGTACTTC.

This chain uses TRBV7-3 with TRBJ2-1; a weak D match, TRBD1 (6 bases). This CDR3 contains 17 residues. Trimming pared 2 bases from V and 7 bases from J, leaving 21 bases between. The germline V gene has CDR1 SGHTA and CDR2 FQGTGA. For the CDR3, the DNA is TGTGCCAGCAGCTTAGGGGTTGGGACATATCGTGCTAATGAGCAGTTCTTC. Protein product: CASSLGVGTYRANEQFF.

This sequence joins TRBV27 and TRBJ1-1; D not certain. V dropped 4 bases and J dropped 3 bases, with 15 bases sitting between them. This CDR3 comprises 15 residues. The germline V gene encodes CDR1 MNHEY and CDR2 SMNVEV (reference sequence). The CDR3 loop is CASSSRASPYTEAFF. The DNA for the CDR3 is TGTGCCAGCAGTTCGCGGGCCTCGCCCTACACTGAAGCTTTCTTT.

This clone was seen just once. This CDR3 is also generated by other DNA sequences in the sample. V gene TRBV5-5 combines with J gene TRBJ2-7; tentatively, D is TRBD1 or TRBD2 (5 bases each). CDR1 and CDR2 from the germline V gene are SGHKS and YYEKEE (reference sequence). The CDR3 loop spans 12 amino acids. V lost 2 bases and J 4 bases, leaving 7 bases between the germline ends. CDR3: CASSFGTYEQYF. For the CDR3, the DNA is TGTGCCAGCAGCTTTGGGACGTACGAGCAGTACTTC.

J is TRBJ2-1 and V is TRBV9, with D possibly being TRBD1 (5 bases). The CDR3 totals 15 residues. Deletions cut 4 bases from V and 3 bases from J, with 14 bases between. The V gene's germline CDR1 is SGDLS and CDR2 YYNGEE. CDR3 in amino acids: CASSPRPTGYNEQFF. CDR3 bases: TGTGCCAGCAGCCCCCGCCCCACAGGCTACAATGAGCAGTTCTTC.